This is a list of T cell receptor beta chains from one sample in a study of regulatory T cells in long-lasting Graves disease. One entry per CDR3 protein, called by TCRdb with MiXCR from the multiplex PCR reads. The table has 440,000 or so distinct CDR3 sequences, 14% to 15% seen once; the top ten hold approximately 15%. The same sample was also used in a study of T cells in Graves' hyperthyroidism and ophthalmopathy.

Specimen: peripheral blood mononuclear cells (PBMCs), collected at new diagnosis, from a patient treated with antithyroid drugs. The receptor source for this set is a woman aged 25 to 45 with Graves disease. Both conserved end residues are part of each CDR3. Fields, in order: clone size, J gene, V gene, D gene, CDR3 protein, CDR3 DNA. The D gene is left open where the match is weak. Clone size is shown for a subset of rows, as once, few, many or a class of expanded clone.

few TRBJ2-3 TRBV25-1 NA CASSEFGTSTDTQYF TGTGCCAGCAGTGAATTCGGGACTAGCACAGATACGCAGTATTTT
many TRBJ1-2 TRBV11-3 NA CASSLEGTGYTF TGTGCCAGCAGCTTGGAGGGTACGGGCTACACCTTC
few TRBJ2-2 TRBV7-2 TRBD2 CASSFPRLAAPTGELFF TGTGCCAGCAGCTTTCCCCGACTAGCTGCGCCCACCGGGGAGCTGTTTTTT
NA TRBJ2-7 TRBV12-3/TRBV12-4 TRBD1 CASRSPGTGVNEQYF TGTGCCAGCAGAAGCCCCGGGACAGGGGTAAACGAGCAGTACTTC
many TRBJ1-5 TRBV5-6 NA CASSAGFLNQPQHF TGTGCCAGCAGCGCCGGGTTCCTCAATCAGCCCCAGCATTTT
NA TRBJ2-7 TRBV20-1 NA CSARLESTYEQYF TGCAGTGCCCGGCTCGAGTCCACCTACGAGCAGTACTTC
NA TRBJ1-5 TRBV7-3 NA CASSLYPQDDSNQPQHF TGTGCCAGCAGCTTATATCCCCAGGACGATAGCAATCAGCCCCAGCATTTT
many TRBJ1-5 TRBV30 NA CAWSVQGSNQPQHF TGTGCCTGGAGTGTACAGGGTAGCAATCAGCCCCAGCATTTT
NA TRBJ2-7 TRBV5-1 TRBD1 CASSLGLGFGTVSYEQYF TGCGCCAGCAGCTTGGGCTTAGGATTCGGGACAGTTAGCTACGAGCAGTACTTC
many TRBJ2-5 TRBV12-3/TRBV12-4 TRBD2 CASSFAGGQETQYF TGTGCCAGCAGTTTCGCGGGGGGCCAAGAGACCCAGTACTTC
NA TRBJ2-5 TRBV5-5 TRBD1 CASSEGQIQETQYF TGTGCCAGCAGCGAGGGACAGATACAAGAGACCCAGTACTTC
NA TRBJ2-7 TRBV6-2/TRBV6-3 TRBD2 CASSYSTGGGEQYF TGTGCCAGCAGTTACTCGACTGGGGGGGGGGAGCAGTACTTC
many TRBJ2-3 TRBV7-3 NA CASSLYRADTQYF TGTGCCAGCAGCTTATATCGGGCGGATACGCAGTATTTT
few TRBJ2-6 TRBV27 TRBD1 CASSAYRGAGANVLTF TGTGCCAGCAGTGCATACAGGGGGGCAGGGGCCAACGTCCTGACTTTC
NA TRBJ1-6 TRBV27 TRBD1 CASSITGGDSPLHF TGTGCCAGCAGTATAACAGGGGGGGACTCACCCCTCCACTTT
many TRBJ2-7 TRBV18 NA CASSPGLDSYEQYF TGTGCCAGCTCCCCGGGCCTGGATTCCTACGAGCAGTACTTC
many TRBJ2-7 TRBV5-1 TRBD2 CASTRSLAGVQEQYF TGCGCCAGCACCCGTAGCCTAGCGGGAGTTCAAGAGCAGTACTTC
many TRBJ2-1 TRBV2 TRBD2 CASSSGTSVDGQVPYNEQFF TGTGCCAGCAGTTCCGGGACTAGCGTTGATGGGCAGGTCCCCTACAATGAGCAGTTCTTC
many TRBJ1-1 TRBV11-2 NA CASVQGIMNTEAFF TGTGCCTCGGTCCAGGGGATAATGAACACTGAAGCTTTCTTT
many TRBJ1-1 TRBV6-1 NA CASSVGYRHTEAFF TGTGCCAGCAGTGTGGGGTATCGGCACACTGAAGCTTTCTTT
NA TRBJ2-1 TRBV7-9 NA CASSIPVGGRDNEQFF TGTGCCAGCAGCATCCCCGTTGGGGGGCGAGACAATGAGCAGTTCTTC
many TRBJ1-5 TRBV5-1 TRBD1 CASSLDRDQPQHF TGTGCCAGCAGTTTGGACAGGGATCAGCCCCAGCATTTT
many TRBJ1-5 TRBV30 NA CAWSSPEGEPQHF TGTGCCTGGAGTTCCCCAGAGGGAGAGCCCCAGCATTTT
few TRBJ2-7 TRBV30 NA CAWTLIGRGDPYEQYF TGTGCCTGGACCCTAATCGGCAGGGGAGACCCCTACGAGCAGTACTTC
few TRBJ2-1 TRBV19 TRBD1 CASSKGDRYYNEQFF TGTGCCAGTAGTAAAGGGGACAGGTACTACAATGAGCAGTTCTTC
few TRBJ1-2 TRBV14 NA CASSRGTFVGGYTF TGTGCCAGCAGCCGAGGAACCTTTGTTGGTGGCTACACCTTC
many TRBJ2-1 TRBV5-1 TRBD2 CASSLVTSGFGNEQFF TGCGCCAGCAGCTTGGTTACTAGCGGGTTCGGCAATGAGCAGTTCTTC
many TRBJ2-3 TRBV2 NA CASSLGHATDTQYF TGTGCCAGCAGTTTGGGCCACGCAACAGATACGCAGTATTTT
NA TRBJ2-1 TRBV27 NA CASTPRGGELSSYNEQFF TGTGCCAGCACCCCCCGAGGGGGTGAATTAAGCTCCTACAATGAGCAGTTCTTC
NA TRBJ1-1 TRBV19 TRBD1 CASSLTGFRTEAFF TGTGCCAGTAGCCTGACAGGGTTTCGCACTGAAGCTTTCTTT
many TRBJ2-5 TRBV29-1 TRBD2 CSVAPRLAETQYF TGCAGCGTTGCCCCACGACTAGCCGAGACCCAGTACTTC
NA TRBJ2-7 TRBV27 NA CASSLGLVASDEQYF TGTGCCAGCAGTTTAGGTTTGGTGGCAAGCGACGAGCAGTACTTC
many TRBJ1-1 TRBV12-3/TRBV12-4 TRBD1 CASSLRAGGTEAFF TGTGCCAGCAGTTTAAGGGCAGGGGGCACTGAAGCTTTCTTT
many TRBJ2-3 TRBV12-3/TRBV12-4 NA CASSLTEATDTQYF TGTGCCAGCAGCCTGACAGAAGCCACAGATACGCAGTATTTT
NA TRBJ1-1 TRBV29-1 NA CSVETQGDTEAFF TGCAGCGTTGAAACGCAGGGCGACACTGAAGCTTTCTTT
NA TRBJ1-5 TRBV6-1 NA CASSDWGGNQPQHF TGTGCCAGCAGTGACTGGGGCGGCAATCAGCCCCAGCATTTT
many TRBJ2-7 TRBV29-1 TRBD2 CSVLPGTSGSREQYF TGCAGCGTTCTCCCTGGGACTAGCGGGAGTCGAGAGCAGTACTTC
many TRBJ2-4 TRBV27 TRBD2 CASSLFGTSGSLAKNIQYF TGTGCCAGCAGTTTATTCGGGACTAGCGGGAGCCTAGCCAAAAACATTCAGTACTTC
many TRBJ2-2 TRBV11-2 TRBD2 CASSLVTGLATGELFF TGTGCCAGCAGCTTAGTCACTGGACTAGCAACCGGGGAGCTGTTTTTT
NA TRBJ1-2 TRBV20-1 NA CSARAGGSGPGGYTF TGCAGTGCTAGGGCTGGGGGCTCCGGGCCTGGGGGCTACACCTTC
NA TRBJ2-1 TRBV4-1 NA CASSHPSDNEQFF TGCGCCAGCAGCCATCCTAGCGACAATGAGCAGTTCTTC
many TRBJ2-5 TRBV18 TRBD1 CASSRDSLETQYF TGTGCCAGCTCACGGGACAGCCTAGAGACCCAGTACTTC
NA TRBJ2-7 TRBV10-1 NA CASSERRGRDEQYF TGCGCCAGCAGTGAGCGCCGGGGTCGGGACGAGCAGTACTTC
few TRBJ2-2 TRBV9 TRBD2 CASSARLAGGIGELFF TGTGCCAGCAGCGCCAGACTAGCGGGAGGGATCGGGGAGCTGTTTTTT
many TRBJ2-5 TRBV7-9 NA CASSLRGVQETQYF TGTGCCAGCAGCTTACGCGGGGTACAAGAGACCCAGTACTTC
many TRBJ2-5 TRBV12-3/TRBV12-4 TRBD1 CASSSPGQRMETQYF TGTGCCAGCAGTTCACCGGGACAGCGGATGGAGACCCAGTACTTC
few TRBJ2-7 TRBV7-6 TRBD2 CASSSGGASSYEQYF TGTGCCAGCAGCTCCGGGGGGGCAAGCTCCTACGAGCAGTACTTC
few TRBJ1-4 TRBV20-1 TRBD1 CSAKDAGQPNEKLFF TGCAGTGCTAAGGACGCGGGACAGCCGAATGAAAAACTGTTTTTT
many TRBJ2-5 TRBV4-1 TRBD1 CASSQPGTGETQYF TGCGCCAGCAGCCAACCCGGGACAGGAGAGACCCAGTACTTC
many TRBJ2-1 TRBV27 TRBD2 CASRRQAGVYNEQFF TGTGCCAGCAGACGGCAAGCGGGAGTCTACAATGAGCAGTTCTTC
NA TRBJ2-7 TRBV20-1 TRBD2 CSARGGGRAGYEQYF TGCAGTGCTAGAGGAGGCGGGAGGGCCGGCTACGAGCAGTACTTC
NA TRBJ2-1 TRBV18 TRBD1 CASSPPRRGLGEQFF TGTGCCAGCTCACCGCCTCGCAGGGGGCTGGGCGAGCAGTTCTTC
many TRBJ2-7 TRBV7-9 NA CASSPDTLEAPYF TGTGCCAGCAGCCCAGACACCTTAGAGGCGCCGTACTTC